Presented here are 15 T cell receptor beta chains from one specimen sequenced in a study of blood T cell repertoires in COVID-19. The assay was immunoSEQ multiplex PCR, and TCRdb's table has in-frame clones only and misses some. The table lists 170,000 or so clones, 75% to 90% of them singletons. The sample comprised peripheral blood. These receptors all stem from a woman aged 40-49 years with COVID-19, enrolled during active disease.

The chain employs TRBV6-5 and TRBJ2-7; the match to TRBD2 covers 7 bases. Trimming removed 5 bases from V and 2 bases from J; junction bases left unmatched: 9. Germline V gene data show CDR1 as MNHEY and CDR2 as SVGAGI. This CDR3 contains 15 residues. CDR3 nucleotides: TGTGCCAGCAGTCACGCGCTAGCGGTAACCTACGAGCAGTACTTC. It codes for CASSHALAVTYEQYF.

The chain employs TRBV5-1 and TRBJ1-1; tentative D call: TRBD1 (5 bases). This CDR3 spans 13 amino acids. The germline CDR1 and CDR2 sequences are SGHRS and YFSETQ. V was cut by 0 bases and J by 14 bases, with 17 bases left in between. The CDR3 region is CASSLATEDKAFF. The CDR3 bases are TGCGCCAGCAGCTTGGCGACAGAAGATAAGGCATTCTTT.

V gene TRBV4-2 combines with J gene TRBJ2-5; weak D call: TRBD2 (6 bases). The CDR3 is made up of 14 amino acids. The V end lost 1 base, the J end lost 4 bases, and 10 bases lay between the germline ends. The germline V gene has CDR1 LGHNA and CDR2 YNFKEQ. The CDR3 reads CASSQVLARETQYF. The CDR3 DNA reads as TGTGCCAGCAGCCAAGTCCTAGCGAGAGAGACCCAGTACTTC.

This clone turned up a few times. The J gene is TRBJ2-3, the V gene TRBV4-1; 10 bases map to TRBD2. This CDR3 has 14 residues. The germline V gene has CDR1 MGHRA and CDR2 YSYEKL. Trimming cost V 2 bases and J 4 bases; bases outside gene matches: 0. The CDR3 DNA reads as TGCGCCAGCAGCCAAACTAGCGGGGCAGATACGCAGTATTTT. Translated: CASSQTSGADTQYF.

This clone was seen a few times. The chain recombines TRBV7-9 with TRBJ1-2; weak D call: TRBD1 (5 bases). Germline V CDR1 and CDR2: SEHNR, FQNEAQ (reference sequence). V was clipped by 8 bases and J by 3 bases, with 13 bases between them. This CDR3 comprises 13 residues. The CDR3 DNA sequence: TGTGCCAGCGAGGATACAGGCGACTATGGCTACACCTTC. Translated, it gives CASEDTGDYGYTF.

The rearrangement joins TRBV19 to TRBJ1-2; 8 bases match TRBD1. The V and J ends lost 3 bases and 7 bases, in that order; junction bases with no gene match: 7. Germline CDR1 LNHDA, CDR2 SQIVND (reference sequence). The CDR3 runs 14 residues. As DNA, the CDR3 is TGTGCCAGTAGTATGATTGGCAGGGGGCCTGGCTACACCTTC. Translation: CASSMIGRGPGYTF.

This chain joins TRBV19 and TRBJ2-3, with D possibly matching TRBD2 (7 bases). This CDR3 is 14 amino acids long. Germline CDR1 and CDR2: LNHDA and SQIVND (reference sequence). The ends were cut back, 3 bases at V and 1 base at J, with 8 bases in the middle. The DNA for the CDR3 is TGTGCCAGTAGTATGGGGGGGCGCACAGATACGCAGTATTTT. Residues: CASSMGGRTDTQYF.

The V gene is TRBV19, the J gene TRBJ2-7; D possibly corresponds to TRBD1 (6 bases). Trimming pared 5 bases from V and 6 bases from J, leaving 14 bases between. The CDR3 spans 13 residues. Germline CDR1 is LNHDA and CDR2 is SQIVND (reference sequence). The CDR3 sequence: CASSDYRASEQYF. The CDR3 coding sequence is TGTGCCAGTAGTGATTACAGGGCGAGCGAGCAGTACTTC.

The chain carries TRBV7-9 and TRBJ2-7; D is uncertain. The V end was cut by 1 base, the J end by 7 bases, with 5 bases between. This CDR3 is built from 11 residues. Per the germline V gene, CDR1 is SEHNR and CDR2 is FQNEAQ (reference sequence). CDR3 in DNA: TGTGCCAGCAGCTTAGGAGAAGAGCAGTACTTC. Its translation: CASSLGEEQYF. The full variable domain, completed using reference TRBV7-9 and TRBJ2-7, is DTGVSQNPRHKITKRGQNVTFRCDPISEHNRLYWYRQTLGQGPEFLTYFQNEAQLEKSRLLSDRFSAERPKGSFSTLEIQRTEQGDSAMYLCASSLGEEQYFGPGTRLTVT.

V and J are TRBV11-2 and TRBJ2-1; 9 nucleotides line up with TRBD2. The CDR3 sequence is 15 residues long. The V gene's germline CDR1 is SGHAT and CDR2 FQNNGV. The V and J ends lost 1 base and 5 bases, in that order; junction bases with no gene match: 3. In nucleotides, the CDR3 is TGTGCCAGCAGCTTAGGGGCTAGCGGGAACAATGAGCAGTTCTTC. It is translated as CASSLGASGNNEQFF.

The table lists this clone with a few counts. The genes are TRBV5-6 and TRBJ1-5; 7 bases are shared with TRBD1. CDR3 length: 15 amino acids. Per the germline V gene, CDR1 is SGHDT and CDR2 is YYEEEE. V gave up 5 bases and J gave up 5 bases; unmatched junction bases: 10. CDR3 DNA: TGTGCCAGCAGTTGGAGGGGGCGGATTGATCAGCCCCAGCATTTT. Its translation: CASSWRGRIDQPQHF.

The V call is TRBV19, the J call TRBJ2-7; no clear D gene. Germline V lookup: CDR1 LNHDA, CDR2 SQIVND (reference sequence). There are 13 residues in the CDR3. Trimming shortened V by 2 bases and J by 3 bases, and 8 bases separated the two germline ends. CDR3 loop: CASSIKHFYEQYF. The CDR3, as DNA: TGTGCCAGTAGTATAAAACATTTCTACGAGCAGTACTTC.

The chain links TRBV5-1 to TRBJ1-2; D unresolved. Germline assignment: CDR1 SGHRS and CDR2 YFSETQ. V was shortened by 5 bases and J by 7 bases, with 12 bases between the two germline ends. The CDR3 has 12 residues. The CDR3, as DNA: TGCGCCAGCAGGACATGGGAGGCTGGCTACACCTTC. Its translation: CASRTWEAGYTF.

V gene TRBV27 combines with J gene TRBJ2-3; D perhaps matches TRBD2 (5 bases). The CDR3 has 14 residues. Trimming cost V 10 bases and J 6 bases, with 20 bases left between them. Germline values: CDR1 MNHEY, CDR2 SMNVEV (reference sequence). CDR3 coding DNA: TGTGCCAACTACTCCGGGGTCTCCGGGGATACGCAGTATTTT. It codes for CANYSGVSGDTQYF.

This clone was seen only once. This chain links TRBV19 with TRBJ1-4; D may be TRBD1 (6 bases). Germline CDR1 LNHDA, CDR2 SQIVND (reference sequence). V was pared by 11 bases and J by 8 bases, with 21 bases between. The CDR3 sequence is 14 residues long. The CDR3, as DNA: TGTGCCGGCAAGGGAACAGGGACGGGGGAAAAACTGTTTTTT. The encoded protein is CAGKGTGTGEKLFF.